Below, 9 T cell receptor beta chains from the same sample are listed, as sequenced in a study of shared clonotypes between healthy human individuals. TCRdb's copy holds only in-frame clones and misses some; the assay was immunoSEQ multiplex PCR. The profile shows more than 2 million clones, 85% to 95% of them singletons. The sequenced material came from naive CD4+ T cells sorted from blood. Subset described: CD45RA+ positively selected. Every receptor here comes from a man younger than 35 in good health.

Of note for this clone: The same CDR3 arises from other DNA sequences in this sample as well. The chain couples TRBV19 to TRBJ1-5, with 8 bases lining up with TRBD1. This CDR3 has 14 amino acids. Germline V lookup: CDR1 LNHDA, CDR2 SQIVND (reference sequence). The trim removed 6 bases at V and 3 bases at J, leaving 4 bases unmatched. The CDR3 reads CASSLTGDNQPQHF. CDR3 coding DNA: TGTGCCAGTAGCTTGACAGGGGACAATCAGCCCCAGCATTTT.

A few counts support this clone. V is TRBV18 and J is TRBJ1-1; the D gene is possibly TRBD1 (5 bases). This CDR3 has 14 amino acids. Germline V gene sequence: CDR1 KGHSH, CDR2 LQKENI. Trimming took off 6 bases at V and 1 base at J, with 12 bases between the two ends. The CDR3 nucleotides are TGTGCCAGCTCGCAGGGTGCTGAGAACACTGAAGCTTTCTTT. It yields the protein CASSQGAENTEAFF.

The V call is TRBV6-5, the J call TRBJ2-7; perhaps TRBD2 as D (5 bases). This CDR3 is 15 amino acids long. Trimming left V 5 bases short and J 2 bases short, with 16 bases between. Germline V gives CDR1 MNHEY, CDR2 SVGAGI. The CDR3 DNA reads TGTGCCAGCAGTCCGGATGGACTTACCACCTACGAGCAGTACTTC. Its translation: CASSPDGLTTYEQYF.

CDR3 in amino acids: CASSQYRDSTSPLHF. Here the CDR3 DNA reads TGTGCCAGCAGCCAGTACCGGGACAGCACTTCACCCCTCCACTTT. V usage is TRBV28 and J usage is TRBJ1-6, with 7 positions matching TRBD1. Germline CDR1 and CDR2: MDHEN and SYDVKM. With 6 bases clipped from V and 9 bases from J, the junction kept 11 bases outside the gene matches. The CDR3 extends over 15 amino acids.

Points on this clone: A much larger clone lies one base from this, so it may be a read error. Distinct nucleotide sequences in the sample also encode this CDR3. V is TRBV28 and J is TRBJ1-1; D unresolved. CDR3 length: 11 residues. Trimming left V 6 bases short and J 1 base short, with 3 bases between. Germline lookup yields CDR1 MDHEN and CDR2 SYDVKM. The CDR3 DNA reads TGTGCCAGCAGCAGGAACACTGAAGCTTTCTTT. It translates to CASSRNTEAFF.

CDR3 loop: CASSNLAQSSYEQYF. CDR3 coding DNA: TGTGCCAGCAGCAATCTAGCTCAAAGCTCCTACGAGCAGTACTTC. This rearrangement joins TRBV6-6 to TRBJ2-7, with D possibly TRBD2 on 5 matching bases. Germline V gene lookup returns CDR1 MNHNY and CDR2 SVGAGI (reference sequence). The germline V and J ends were trimmed by 6 bases and 0 bases, with 15 bases remaining between them. The CDR3 is 15 amino acids.

Comments on this clone: Other nucleotide sequences in the sample specify the same CDR3. The chain employs TRBV20-1 and TRBJ2-7; D is unclear. Trimming left V 0 bases short and J 4 bases short, with 4 bases between. Germline V gene data show CDR1 as DFQATT and CDR2 as SNEGSKA (reference sequence). The CDR3 extends over 11 amino acids. This CDR3 reads CSAREYYEQYF. The CDR3 DNA follows: TGCAGTGCTAGAGAGTATTACGAGCAGTACTTC.

This sequence joins TRBV7-9 and TRBJ2-5; no definite D call. Germline V gene lookup returns CDR1 SEHNR and CDR2 FQNEAQ (reference sequence). The V end lost 3 bases, the J end lost 5 bases, and 16 bases lay between the germline ends. The CDR3 has 15 amino acids. The CDR3 sequence: CASSLGLTARETQYF. The CDR3 region has the DNA TGTGCCAGCAGCTTGGGTTTGACGGCCAGGGAGACCCAGTACTTC.

This chain links TRBV6-1 with TRBJ2-5; the D is unclear. This CDR3 spans 13 amino acids. In germline, CDR1 is MNHNS, CDR2 SASEGT. Trimming took 3 bases from V and 6 from J, leaving 11 bases between them. CDR3 sequence reads: CASSEGTIQTQYF. CDR3 nucleotide sequence: TGTGCCAGCAGTGAGGGCACCATTCAGACCCAGTACTTC.